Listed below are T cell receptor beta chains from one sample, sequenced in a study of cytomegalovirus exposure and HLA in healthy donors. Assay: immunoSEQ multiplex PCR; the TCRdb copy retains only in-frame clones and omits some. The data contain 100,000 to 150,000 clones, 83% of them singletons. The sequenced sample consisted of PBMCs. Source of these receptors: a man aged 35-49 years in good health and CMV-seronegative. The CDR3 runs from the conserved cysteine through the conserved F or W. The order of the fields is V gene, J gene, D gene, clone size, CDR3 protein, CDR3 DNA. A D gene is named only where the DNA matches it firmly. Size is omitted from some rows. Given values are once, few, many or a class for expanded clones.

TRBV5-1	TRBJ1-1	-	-	CASGETGLNTEAFF	TGCGCCAGCGGGGAGACAGGCCTGAACACTGAAGCTTTCTTT
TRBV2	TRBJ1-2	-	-	CASSERGLQHYGYTF	TGTGCCAGCAGTGAAAGGGGGTTACAGCACTATGGCTACACCTTC
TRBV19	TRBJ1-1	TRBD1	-	CASSITGGAEAFF	TGTGCCAGTAGCATAACAGGGGGGGCTGAAGCTTTCTTT
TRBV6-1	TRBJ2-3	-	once	CASSESGRGTQYF	TGTGCCAGCAGTGAATCTGGGAGAGGTACGCAGTATTTT
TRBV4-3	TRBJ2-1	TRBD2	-	CASSQDLAGGPDNEQFF	TGCGCCAGCAGCCAAGACTTAGCGGGAGGGCCGGACAATGAGCAGTTCTTC
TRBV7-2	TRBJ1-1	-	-	CASSSSLRPGSSTEAFF	TGTGCCAGCAGCTCCTCTCTTCGGCCGGGGAGTAGCACTGAAGCTTTCTTT
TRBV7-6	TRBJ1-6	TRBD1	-	CASRTGEENSPLHF	TGTGCCAGCAGAACAGGGGAGGAGAATTCACCCCTCCACTTT
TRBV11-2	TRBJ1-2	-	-	CASSLGENYGYTF	TGTGCCAGCAGCTTAGGAGAAAACTATGGCTACACCTTC
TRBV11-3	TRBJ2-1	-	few	CASSKDGGEQFF	TGTGCCAGCAGCAAAGACGGAGGAGAGCAGTTCTTC
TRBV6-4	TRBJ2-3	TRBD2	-	CASSDGLAGDTQYF	TGTGCCAGCAGTGACGGACTAGCGGGAGATACGCAGTATTTT
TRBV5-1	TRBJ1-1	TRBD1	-	CASSLGTGRNTEAFF	TGCGCCAGCAGCTTGGGGACAGGGCGGAACACTGAAGCTTTCTTT
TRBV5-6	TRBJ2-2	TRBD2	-	CASSFGREGTGELFF	TGTGCCAGCAGCTTCGGCAGGGAGGGCACCGGGGAGCTGTTTTTT
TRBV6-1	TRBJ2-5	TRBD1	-	CASSAGTGRWETQYF	TGTGCCAGCAGTGCCGGGACAGGGCGGTGGGAGACCCAGTACTTC
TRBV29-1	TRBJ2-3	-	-	CSVDDRDGRDTQYF	TGCAGCGTAGATGACAGGGACGGGAGAGATACGCAGTATTTT
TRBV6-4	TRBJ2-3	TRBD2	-	CASSLAGEADTQYF	TGTGCCAGCTCCCTAGCGGGAGAGGCAGATACGCAGTATTTT
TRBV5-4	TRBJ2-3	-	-	CASSPPARDTQYF	TGTGCCAGCAGCCCACCTGCCCGGGATACGCAGTATTTT
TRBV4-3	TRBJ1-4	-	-	CASSQAKGEKLFF	TGCGCCAGCAGCCAAGCGAAGGGGGAAAAACTGTTTTTT
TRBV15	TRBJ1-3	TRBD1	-	CATVGTASGNTIYF	TGTGCCACCGTCGGGACAGCCTCTGGAAACACCATATATTTT
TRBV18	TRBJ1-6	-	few	CASSPTTEDSPLHF	TGTGCCAGCTCACCTACGACAGAGGATTCACCCCTCCACTTT
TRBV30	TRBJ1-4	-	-	CAWSVRGSLDEKLFF	TGTGCCTGGAGTGTTCGGGGGAGTCTGGATGAAAAACTGTTTTTT
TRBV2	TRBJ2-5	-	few	CASLQILQETQYF	TGTGCCAGCCTCCAAATACTTCAAGAGACCCAGTACTTC
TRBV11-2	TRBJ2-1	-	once	CASSLEVVSYNEQFF	TGTGCCAGCAGCTTAGAGGTAGTATCCTACAATGAGCAGTTCTTC
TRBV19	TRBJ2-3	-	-	CASSDRTGTDTQYF	TGTGCCAGTAGCGACCGGACTGGCACAGATACGCAGTATTTT
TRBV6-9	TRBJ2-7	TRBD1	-	CASSSSGTGGRGEQYF	TGTGCCAGCAGCAGTTCCGGGACAGGAGGCCGAGGCGAGCAGTACTTC
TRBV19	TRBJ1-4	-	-	CASSIGAANEKLFF	TGTGCCAGTAGTATTGGGGCAGCTAATGAAAAACTGTTTTTT
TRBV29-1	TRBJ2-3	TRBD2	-	CSVPGLDPDTQYF	TGCAGCGTGCCGGGACTAGATCCTGATACGCAGTATTTT
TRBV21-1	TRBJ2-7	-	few	CASSNLGTHSYEQYF	TGTGCCAGCAGCAACTTAGGGACACACTCCTACGAGCAGTACTTC
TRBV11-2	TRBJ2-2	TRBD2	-	CASSLASGGAVGELFF	TGTGCCAGCAGCTTAGCATCCGGGGGGGCCGTCGGGGAGCTGTTTTTT
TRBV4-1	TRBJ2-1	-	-	CASSLRLSSYNEQFF	TGCGCCAGCAGCCTACGACTCAGCTCCTACAATGAGCAGTTCTTC
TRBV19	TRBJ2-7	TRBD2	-	CASSLEREGQYEQYF	TGTGCCAGTAGTCTCGAGCGGGAGGGCCAGTACGAGCAGTACTTC
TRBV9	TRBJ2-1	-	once	CASSAGNEQFF	TGTGCCAGCAGCGCAGGCAATGAGCAGTTCTTC
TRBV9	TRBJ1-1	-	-	CASSVGNIMNTEAFF	TGTGCCAGCAGCGTAGGTAATATTATGAACACTGAAGCTTTCTTT
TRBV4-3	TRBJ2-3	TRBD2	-	CASSRVGLAGATDTQYF	TGCGCCAGCAGCCGCGTGGGACTAGCGGGGGCCACAGATACGCAGTATTTT
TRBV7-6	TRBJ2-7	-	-	CASSAEAQENLYEQYF	TGTGCCAGCAGCGCAGAAGCACAGGAAAACTTATACGAGCAGTACTTC
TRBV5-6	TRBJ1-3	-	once	CASSLDRAFSGNTIYF	TGTGCCAGCAGCTTGGACAGGGCCTTCTCTGGAAACACCATATATTTT
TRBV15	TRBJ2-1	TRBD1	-	CATSGRTGYDEQFF	TGTGCCACCAGCGGCAGGACAGGGTACGATGAGCAGTTCTTC
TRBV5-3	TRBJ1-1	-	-	CARSFQYTEAFF	TGTGCCAGAAGCTTCCAATACACTGAAGCTTTCTTT
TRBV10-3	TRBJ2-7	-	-	CAISEKAGYYEQYF	TGTGCCATCAGTGAGAAAGCGGGCTATTACGAGCAGTACTTC
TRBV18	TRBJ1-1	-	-	CASSPRPRPNTEAFF	TGTGCCAGCTCACCGAGGCCCCGGCCGAACACTGAAGCTTTCTTT
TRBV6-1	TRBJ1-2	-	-	CASSEGEGILYGYTF	TGTGCCAGCAGTGAAGGGGAGGGAATTCTCTATGGCTACACCTTC
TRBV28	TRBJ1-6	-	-	CASSDRVPTSPLHF	TGTGCCAGCAGTGATCGCGTTCCAACTTCACCCCTCCACTTT
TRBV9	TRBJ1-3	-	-	CASSVGPGGFGNTIYF	TGTGCCAGCAGCGTAGGGCCCGGGGGGTTTGGAAACACCATATATTTT
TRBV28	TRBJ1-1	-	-	CASRYTGGTEAFF	TGTGCCAGCAGATATACAGGTGGGACTGAAGCTTTCTTT
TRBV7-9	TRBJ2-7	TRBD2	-	CASSPSPTSGRYMAYEQYF	TGTGCCAGCAGCCCAAGCCCAACTAGCGGGAGGTACATGGCCTACGAGCAGTACTTC
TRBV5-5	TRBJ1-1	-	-	CASSLGQENTEAFF	TGTGCCAGCAGCTTGGGGCAAGAGAACACTGAAGCTTTCTTT
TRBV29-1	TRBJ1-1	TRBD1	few	CSVKITGDTEAFF	TGCAGCGTTAAAATTACAGGGGACACTGAAGCTTTCTTT
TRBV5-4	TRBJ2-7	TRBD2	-	CASSLVSGGPSYEQYF	TGTGCCAGCAGCTTGGTTAGCGGGGGCCCTTCCTACGAGCAGTACTTC
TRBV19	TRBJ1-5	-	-	CASIGGGNQPQHF	TGTGCCAGTATTGGCGGGGGCAATCAGCCCCAGCATTTT
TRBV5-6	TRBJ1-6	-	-	CASSLTGQNNSPLHF	TGTGCCAGCAGTTTAACGGGACAAAATAATTCACCCCTCCACTTT
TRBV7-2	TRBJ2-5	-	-	CASSLGGKGETQYF	TGTGCCAGCAGCTTGGGGGGAAAAGGAGAGACCCAGTACTTC
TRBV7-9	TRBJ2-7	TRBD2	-	CSSVHSGSSHEQYF	TGTTCCAGCGTCCATAGCGGGAGCTCCCACGAGCAGTACTTC
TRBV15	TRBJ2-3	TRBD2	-	CATSSGGATDTQYF	TGTGCCACCAGCAGCGGGGGGGCTACAGATACGCAGTATTTT